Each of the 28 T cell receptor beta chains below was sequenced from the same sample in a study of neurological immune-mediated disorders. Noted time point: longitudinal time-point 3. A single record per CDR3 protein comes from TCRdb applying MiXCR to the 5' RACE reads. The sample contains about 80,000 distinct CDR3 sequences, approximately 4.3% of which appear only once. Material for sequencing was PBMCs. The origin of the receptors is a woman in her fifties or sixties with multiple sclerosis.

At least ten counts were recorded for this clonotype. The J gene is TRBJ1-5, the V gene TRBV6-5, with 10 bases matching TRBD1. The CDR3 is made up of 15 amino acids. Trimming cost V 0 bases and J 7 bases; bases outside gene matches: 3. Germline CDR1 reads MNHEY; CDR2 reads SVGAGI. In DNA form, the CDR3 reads TGTGCCAGCAGTTACTCGGGACAGGGGTACCAGCCCCAGCATTTT. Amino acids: CASSYSGQGYQPQHF.

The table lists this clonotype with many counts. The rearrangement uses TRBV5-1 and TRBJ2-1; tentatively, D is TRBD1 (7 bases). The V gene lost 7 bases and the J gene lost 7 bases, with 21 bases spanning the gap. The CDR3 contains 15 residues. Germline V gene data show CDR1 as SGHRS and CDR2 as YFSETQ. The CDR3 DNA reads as TGCGCCAGCTCGCCCAGGGGGGCGCAGGGGAATGAGCAGTTCTTC. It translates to CASSPRGAQGNEQFF.

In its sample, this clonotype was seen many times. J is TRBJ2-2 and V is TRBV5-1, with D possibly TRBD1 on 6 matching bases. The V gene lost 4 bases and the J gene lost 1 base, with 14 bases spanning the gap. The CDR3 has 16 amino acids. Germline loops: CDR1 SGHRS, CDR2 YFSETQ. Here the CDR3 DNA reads TGCGCCAGCAGCCCACGACCAGGGGTGAACACCGGGGAGCTGTTTTTT. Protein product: CASSPRPGVNTGELFF.

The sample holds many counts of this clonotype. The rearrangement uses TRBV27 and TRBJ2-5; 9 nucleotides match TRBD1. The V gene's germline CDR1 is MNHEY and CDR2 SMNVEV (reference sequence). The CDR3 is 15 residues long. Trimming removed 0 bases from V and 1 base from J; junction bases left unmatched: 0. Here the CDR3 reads CASSLSDRGQETQYF. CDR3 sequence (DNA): TGTGCCAGCAGTTTATCGGACAGGGGCCAAGAGACCCAGTACTTC.

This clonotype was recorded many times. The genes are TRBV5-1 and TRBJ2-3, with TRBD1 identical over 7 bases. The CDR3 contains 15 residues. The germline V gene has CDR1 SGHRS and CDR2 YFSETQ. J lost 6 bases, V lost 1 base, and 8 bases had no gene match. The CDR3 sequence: CASSLNTGATDTQYF. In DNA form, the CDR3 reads TGCGCCAGCAGCTTGAATACAGGGGCCACGGATACGCAGTATTTT.

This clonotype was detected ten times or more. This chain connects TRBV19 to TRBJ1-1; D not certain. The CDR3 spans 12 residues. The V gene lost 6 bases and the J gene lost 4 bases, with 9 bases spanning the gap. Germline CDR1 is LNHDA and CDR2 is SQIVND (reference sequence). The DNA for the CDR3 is TGTGCCAGTAGCTACCTGGGCACTGAAGCTTTCTTT. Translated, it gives CASSYLGTEAFF.

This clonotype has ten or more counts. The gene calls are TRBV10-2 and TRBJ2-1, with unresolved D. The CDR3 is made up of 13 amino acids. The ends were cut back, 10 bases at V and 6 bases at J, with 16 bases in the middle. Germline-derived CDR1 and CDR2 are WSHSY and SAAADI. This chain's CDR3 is CATMDPPGNEQFF. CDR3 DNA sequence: TGCGCCACGATGGACCCCCCCGGCAATGAGCAGTTCTTC.

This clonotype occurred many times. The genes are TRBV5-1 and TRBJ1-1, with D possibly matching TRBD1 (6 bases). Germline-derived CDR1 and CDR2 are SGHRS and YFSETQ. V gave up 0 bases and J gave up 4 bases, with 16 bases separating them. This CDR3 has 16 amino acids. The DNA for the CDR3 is TGCGCCAGCAGCTTGGACCCGACCAGGGGAGGCACTGAAGCTTTCTTT. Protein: CASSLDPTRGGTEAFF. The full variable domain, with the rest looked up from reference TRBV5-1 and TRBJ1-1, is KAGVTQTPRYLIKTRGQQVTLSCSPISGHRSVSWYQQTPGQGLQFLFEYFSETQRNKGNFPGRFSGRQFSNSRSEMNVSTLELGDSALYLCASSLDPTRGGTEAFFGQGTRLTVV.

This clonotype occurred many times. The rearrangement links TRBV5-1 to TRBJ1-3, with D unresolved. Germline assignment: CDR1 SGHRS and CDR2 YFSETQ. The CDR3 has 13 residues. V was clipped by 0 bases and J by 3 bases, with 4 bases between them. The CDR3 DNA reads TGCGCCAGCAGCTTGGGGTTTGGAAACACCATATATTTT. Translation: CASSLGFGNTIYF.

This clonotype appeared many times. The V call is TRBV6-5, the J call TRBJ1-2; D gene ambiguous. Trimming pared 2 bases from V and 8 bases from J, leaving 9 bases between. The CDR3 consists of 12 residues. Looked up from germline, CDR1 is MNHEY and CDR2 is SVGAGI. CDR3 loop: CASSYGVEGYTF. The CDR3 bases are TGTGCCAGCAGTTACGGGGTGGAAGGCTACACCTTC.

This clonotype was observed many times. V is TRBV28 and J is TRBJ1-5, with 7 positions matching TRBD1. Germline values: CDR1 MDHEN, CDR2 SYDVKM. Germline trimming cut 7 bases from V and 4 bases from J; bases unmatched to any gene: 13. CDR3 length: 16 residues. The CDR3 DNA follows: TGTGCCAGCACCGACAGGGTAGGCACGGTTAATCAGCCCCAGCATTTT. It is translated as CASTDRVGTVNQPQHF.

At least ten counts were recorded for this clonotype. DNA of the CDR3: TGCGCCAGCAGCTCGGACGGACGATGGGGCTACACCTTC. It translates to CASSSDGRWGYTF. The chain carries TRBV5-1 and TRBJ1-2; D uncertain. The length of the CDR3 is 13 residues. In germline, CDR1 is SGHRS, CDR2 YFSETQ. The germline V and J ends were trimmed by 3 bases and 8 bases, with 14 bases remaining between them.

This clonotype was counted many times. The CDR3 region has the DNA TGCGCCAGCAGCTTGGTGGCCAAAACCACAGATACGCAGTATTTT. It encodes CASSLVAKTTDTQYF. This chain connects TRBV5-1 to TRBJ2-3, with no clear D. The CDR3 contains 15 residues. Between the trimmed V and J ends, which lost 0 bases and 2 bases, there was a span of 10 bases. Germline lookup yields CDR1 SGHRS and CDR2 YFSETQ.

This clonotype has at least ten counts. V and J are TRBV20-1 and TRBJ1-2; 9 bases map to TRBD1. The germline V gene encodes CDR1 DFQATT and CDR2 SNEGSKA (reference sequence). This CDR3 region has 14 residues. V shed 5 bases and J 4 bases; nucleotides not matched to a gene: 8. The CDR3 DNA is TGCAGTGCTGATTCCGGGACAGGGAGCTATGGCTACACCTTC. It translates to CSADSGTGSYGYTF.

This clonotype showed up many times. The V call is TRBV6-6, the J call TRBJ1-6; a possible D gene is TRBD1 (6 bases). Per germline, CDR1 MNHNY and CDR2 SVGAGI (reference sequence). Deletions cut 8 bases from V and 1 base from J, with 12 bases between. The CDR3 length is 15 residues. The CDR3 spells CASEMGASYNSPLHF. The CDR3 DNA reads TGTGCCAGCGAAATGGGGGCTTCCTATAATTCACCCCTCCACTTT.

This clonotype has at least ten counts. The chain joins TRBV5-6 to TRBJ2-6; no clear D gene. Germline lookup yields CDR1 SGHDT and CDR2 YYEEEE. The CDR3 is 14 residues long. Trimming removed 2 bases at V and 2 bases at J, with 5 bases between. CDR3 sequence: CASSFRTGANVLTF. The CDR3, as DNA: TGTGCCAGCAGCTTCAGGACTGGGGCCAACGTCCTGACTTTC.

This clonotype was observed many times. The CDR3 sequence: CSARDRGLLGYEQYF. CDR3 coding DNA: TGCAGTGCTAGAGACCGGGGGCTCCTTGGCTACGAGCAGTACTTC. The chain is built from TRBV20-1 and TRBJ2-7; the D call may be TRBD1 or TRBD2 (6 bases each). CDR1 is DFQATT and CDR2 is SNEGSKA in the germline V gene (reference sequence). Trimming took off 0 bases at V and 3 bases at J, with 15 bases between the two ends. This CDR3 has 15 residues.

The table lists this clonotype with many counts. The CDR3 DNA is TGCAGCGTCTCCGGGACATTCAGCACAGATACGCAGTATTTT. It is translated as CSVSGTFSTDTQYF. The genes are TRBV29-1 and TRBJ2-3; D may be TRBD1 (6 bases). V shed 6 bases and J shed 0 bases, with 13 bases lying between them. The CDR3 contains 14 residues. The germline gives CDR1 SQVTM, CDR2 ANQGSEA.

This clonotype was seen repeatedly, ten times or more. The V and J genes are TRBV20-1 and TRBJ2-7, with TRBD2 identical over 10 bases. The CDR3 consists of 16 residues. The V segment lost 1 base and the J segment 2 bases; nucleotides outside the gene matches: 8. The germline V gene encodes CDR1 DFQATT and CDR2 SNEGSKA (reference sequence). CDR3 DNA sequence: TGCAGTGCTAGAGGGGGGAGGACTAGCGGCACCTACGAGCAGTACTTC. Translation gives CSARGGRTSGTYEQYF.

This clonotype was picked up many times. The CDR3 DNA follows: TGTGCCATCAGTGATATTGGACAGGGCGGTTCAAAAGCTACCTATAATTCACCCCTCCACTTT. Translating gives CAISDIGQGGSKATYNSPLHF. V is TRBV10-3 and J is TRBJ1-6; 8 bases fit TRBD1. Germline V gene data show CDR1 as ENHRY and CDR2 as SYGVKD. The CDR3 totals 21 residues. J lost 2 bases, V lost 3 bases, and 18 bases had no gene match.

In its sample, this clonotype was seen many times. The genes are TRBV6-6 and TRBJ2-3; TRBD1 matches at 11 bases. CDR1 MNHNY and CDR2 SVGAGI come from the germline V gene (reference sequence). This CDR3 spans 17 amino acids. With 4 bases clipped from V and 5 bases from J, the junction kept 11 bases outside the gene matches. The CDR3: CASSSPRDRGSRDTQYF. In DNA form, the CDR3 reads TGTGCCAGCAGTTCACCCCGGGACAGGGGGTCCAGAGATACGCAGTATTTT.

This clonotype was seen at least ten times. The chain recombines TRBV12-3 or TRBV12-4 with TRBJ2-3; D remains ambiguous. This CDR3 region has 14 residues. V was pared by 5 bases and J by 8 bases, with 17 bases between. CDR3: CASSPRTALGTQYF. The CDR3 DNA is TGTGCCAGCAGTCCCCGGACGGCGCTGGGTACGCAGTATTTT.

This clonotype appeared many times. The CDR3 here is CASSFSFSYNSPLHF. The CDR3 DNA reads TGTGCCAGCAGCTTCAGCTTCTCCTATAATTCACCCCTCCACTTT. The V gene is TRBV7-2, the J gene TRBJ1-6; D gene uncertain. Germline values: CDR1 SGHTA, CDR2 FQGNSA. This CDR3 contains 15 residues. The ends were cut back, 3 bases at V and 0 bases at J, with 6 bases in the middle.

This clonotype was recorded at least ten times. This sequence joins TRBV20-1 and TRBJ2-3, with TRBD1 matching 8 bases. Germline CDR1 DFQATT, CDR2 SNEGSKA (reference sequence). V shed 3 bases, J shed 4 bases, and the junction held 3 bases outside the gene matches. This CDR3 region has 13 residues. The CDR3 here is CSASQGAPDTQYF. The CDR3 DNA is TGCAGTGCTAGTCAGGGGGCCCCAGATACGCAGTATTTT.

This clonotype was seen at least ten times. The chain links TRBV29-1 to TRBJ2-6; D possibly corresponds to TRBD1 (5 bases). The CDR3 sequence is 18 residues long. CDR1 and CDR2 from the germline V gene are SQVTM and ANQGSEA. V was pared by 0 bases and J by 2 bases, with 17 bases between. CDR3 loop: CSVEERVRDLTGANVLTF. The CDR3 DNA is TGCAGCGTTGAAGAACGGGTCAGGGATTTGACTGGGGCCAACGTCCTGACTTTC.

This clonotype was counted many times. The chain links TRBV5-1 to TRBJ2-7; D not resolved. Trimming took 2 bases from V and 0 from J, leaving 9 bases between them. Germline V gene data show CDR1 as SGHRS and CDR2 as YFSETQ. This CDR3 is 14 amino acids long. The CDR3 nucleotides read TGCGCCAGCAGCTTATTGAAGGACTCCTACGAGCAGTACTTC. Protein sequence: CASSLLKDSYEQYF.

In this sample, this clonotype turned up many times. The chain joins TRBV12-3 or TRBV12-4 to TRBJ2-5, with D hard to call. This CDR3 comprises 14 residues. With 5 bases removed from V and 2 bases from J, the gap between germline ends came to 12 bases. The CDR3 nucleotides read TGTGCCAGCAGTCCGTTGGGGAAACAAGAGACCCAGTACTTC. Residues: CASSPLGKQETQYF.

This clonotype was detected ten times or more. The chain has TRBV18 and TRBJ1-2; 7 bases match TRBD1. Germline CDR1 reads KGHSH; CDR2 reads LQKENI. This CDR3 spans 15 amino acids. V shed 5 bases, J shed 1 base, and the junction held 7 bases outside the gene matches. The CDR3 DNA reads TGTGCCAGCTCAGCCATACAGGGGATTAACTATGGCTACACCTTC. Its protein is CASSAIQGINYGYTF. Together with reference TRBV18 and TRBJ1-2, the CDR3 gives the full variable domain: NAGVMQNPRHLVRRRGQEARLRCSPMKGHSHVYWYRQLPEEGLKFMVYLQKENIIDESGMPKERFSAEFPKEGPSILRIQQVVRGDSAAYFCASSAIQGINYGYTFGSGTRLTVV.